A single sample gave rise to the 16 T cell receptor beta chains below, sequenced in a study of cytotoxic CD8 clonotypes in ibrutinib-treated CLL. TCRdb's copy holds only in-frame clones and misses some; the assay was immunoSEQ multiplex PCR. The sample lists about 310,000 clones; approximately 80% were seen once. Sequenced here: PBMCs, sampled before ibrutinib treatment. All receptors derive from a human donor with chronic lymphocytic leukemia.

This rearrangement joins TRBV19 to TRBJ2-2; a possible D gene is TRBD2 (6 bases). The CDR3 length is 14 residues. V was trimmed by 7 bases and J by 6 bases, leaving 15 bases between them. CDR1 is LNHDA, CDR2 SQIVND, per germline (reference sequence). CDR3 DNA sequence: TGTGCCAGTACGGGACTCCTGAAACCCGGGGAGCTGTTTTTT. It yields the protein CASTGLLKPGELFF.

This clone was recorded a few times. The chain combines TRBV7-8 with TRBJ2-4, with 7 bases fitting TRBD1. V shed 4 bases, J shed 1 base, and the junction held 13 bases outside the gene matches. This CDR3 spans 18 amino acids. Per germline, CDR1 SGHVS and CDR2 FQNEAQ. CDR3 region: CASSSNARGLAAKNIQYF. CDR3 DNA: TGTGCCAGCAGCTCAAACGCGAGGGGGCTGGCGGCCAAAAACATTCAGTACTTC.

This chain joins TRBV25-1 and TRBJ2-7, with 10 bases lining up with TRBD2. The CDR3 is 15 residues long. After removal of 4 bases from V and 1 base from J, the junction contained 4 bases not matched to a gene. CDR1 and CDR2 from the germline V gene are MGHDK and SYGVNS. The CDR3 spells CASSGNSGGSYEQYF. The CDR3 DNA reads TGTGCCAGCAGTGGTAATAGCGGGGGGTCCTACGAGCAGTACTTC.

The V and J genes are TRBV14 and TRBJ2-1; D remains ambiguous. The V end lost 0 bases, the J end lost 0 bases, and 12 bases lay between the germline ends. Germline V gene lookup returns CDR1 SGHDN and CDR2 FVKESK. CDR3 length equals 17 residues. The CDR3 spells CASSQEPSTSSYNEQFF. CDR3 bases: TGTGCCAGCAGCCAAGAACCCAGCACCAGCTCCTACAATGAGCAGTTCTTC.

The gene calls are TRBV7-9 and TRBJ2-7, with D hard to call. This CDR3 contains 13 residues. Germline assignment: CDR1 SEHNR and CDR2 FQNEAQ (reference sequence). V was pared by 2 bases and J by 3 bases, with 8 bases between. The CDR3 nucleotides are TGTGCCAGCAGCTTATCTTTTAGCTACGAGCAGTACTTC. Amino acids: CASSLSFSYEQYF.

This clone was recorded a few times. The CDR3: CARVDSGANVLTF. Here the CDR3 DNA reads TGTGCTAGGGTTGACTCTGGGGCCAACGTCCTGACTTTC. The chain links TRBV7-9 to TRBJ2-6, with D uncertain. The CDR3 has 13 amino acids. The V gene's germline CDR1 is SEHNR and CDR2 FQNEAQ (reference sequence).

V gene TRBV27 combines with J gene TRBJ2-1; the match to TRBD1 covers 10 bases. This CDR3 has 16 amino acids. CDR1 is MNHEY and CDR2 is SMNVEV in the germline V gene (reference sequence). The V gene end was trimmed by 7 bases and the J gene end by 4 bases; junction bases not matched to a gene: 10. The CDR3 loop is CASTIHGQGVYNEQFF. The CDR3 region has the DNA TGTGCCAGCACCATTCACGGACAGGGGGTGTACAATGAGCAGTTCTTC.

In this sample, this clone turned up a few times. This chain uses TRBV19 with TRBJ2-2; D may match TRBD1 or TRBD2 (5 bases each). Germline assignment: CDR1 LNHDA and CDR2 SQIVND (reference sequence). This CDR3 comprises 15 residues. V lost 5 bases, J lost 0 bases, and 10 bases lay in between. CDR3 sequence: CASSPGTANTGELFF. In nucleotides, the CDR3 is TGTGCCAGTAGTCCCGGGACGGCGAACACCGGGGAGCTGTTTTTT.

The rearrangement uses TRBV4-3 and TRBJ1-1; D is possibly TRBD1 (5 bases). The CDR3 is made up of 16 amino acids. In germline, CDR1 is LGHNA, CDR2 YSLEER. V gave up 2 bases and J gave up 1 base, with 14 bases separating them. The CDR3 nucleotides are TGCGCCAGCAGCCAATACTCGGGGGGTGCGAACACTGAAGCTTTCTTT. Residues: CASSQYSGGANTEAFF.

This chain connects TRBV7-2 to TRBJ1-4; D not resolved. Per the germline V gene, CDR1 is SGHTA and CDR2 is FQGNSA. There are 13 residues in the CDR3. V lost 1 base and J 6 bases, leaving 6 bases between the germline ends. The CDR3 nucleotides are TGTGCCAGCAGCTTAGTTATCGATGAAAAACTGTTTTTT. Its protein is CASSLVIDEKLFF.

As to this clone: Its ends do not fully match the called genes, so a read error is possible. The V gene is TRBV7-7, the J gene TRBJ2-1; TRBD2 matches 10 bases. The germline V gene has CDR1 SSHAT and CDR2 FNYEAQ (reference sequence). CDR3 size: 14 residues. CDR3 amino acids: CASSRTSGYNEQFF. The CDR3 coding sequence is TGTGCTAGCAGCCGGACTAGCGGATACAATGAGCAGTTCTTC.

The chain is built from TRBV10-1 and TRBJ2-2; TRBD2 matches 8 bases. Germline V gene data show CDR1 as WNHNN and CDR2 as SYGVQD (reference sequence). This CDR3 has 15 amino acids. V trimming: 3 bases; J trimming: 1 base; junction bases outside the gene matches: 1. This chain's CDR3 is CASSDLAGNTGELFF. Here the CDR3 DNA reads TGCGCCAGCAGTGATCTAGCGGGGAACACCGGGGAGCTGTTTTTT.

In its sample, this clone was seen a few times. This chain connects TRBV9 to TRBJ2-7; D is unclear. From germline, CDR1 is SGDLS and CDR2 YYNGEE. The CDR3 is 15 residues long. V was cut by 0 bases and J by 3 bases, with 13 bases left in between. The CDR3 DNA sequence: TGTGCCAGCAGCGTAGAGGTGACCCCGGGCTACGAGCAGTACTTC. Encoded protein: CASSVEVTPGYEQYF.

The rearrangement joins TRBV9 to TRBJ1-1; no definite D call. Germline lookup yields CDR1 SGDLS and CDR2 YYNGEE. The CDR3 runs to 13 residues. Deletions cut 5 bases from V and 1 base from J, with 9 bases between. The CDR3 reads CASSAAKNTEAFF. The DNA of the CDR3 is TGTGCCAGCAGTGCGGCCAAGAACACTGAAGCTTTCTTT.

The chain joins TRBV29-1 to TRBJ2-7; no reliable D call. V was shortened by 8 bases and J by 2 bases, with 22 bases between the two germline ends. The CDR3 is 15 residues long. The germline V gene has CDR1 SQVTM and CDR2 ANQGSEA. The CDR3 loop is CSPPPPGLETYEQYF. CDR3 in DNA: TGCAGCCCACCACCGCCAGGCCTAGAAACCTACGAGCAGTACTTC.

A few counts support this clone. The chain is built from TRBV7-6 and TRBJ2-1; TRBD2 matches 10 bases. The CDR3 totals 15 residues. V shed 1 base, J shed 4 bases, and the junction held 1 base outside the gene matches. The germline CDR1 and CDR2 sequences are SGHVS and FNYEAQ. Written as DNA, the CDR3 is TGTGCCAGCAGCTTAGGAGCGGGAGGGTACAATGAGCAGTTCTTC. Translated: CASSLGAGGYNEQFF.